Listed here is a single TCR beta chain. As yet, its antigen is unknown. This record comes from a study of STAT3 mutations in large granular lymphocyte leukemia. Across the study: 40% of treated T-LGLL patients showed hematologic response to immunosuppression.

The repertoire was sequenced with immunoSEQ multiplex PCR; TCRdb's copy has only in-frame clones and lacks some. This sample has some 10,000 clones; about 52% occur once, and the top ten carry roughly 9%. The germline gives CDR1 SEHNR, CDR2 FQNEAQ (reference sequence). The V end lost 5 bases, the J end lost 0 bases, and 10 bases lay between the germline ends. This CDR3 region has 14 residues. Overall study results and limits: In T-cell large granular lymphocyte leukemia, about half of patients showed multiple immunodominant subclonotypes. Clonal expansion was inferred from other time points because no sample existed at each clone's first appearance. In about 30% of the 18 patients, new TCR clonotypes emerged after therapy. In several patients, dominant TCR clone burden exceeded STAT3 mutant burden.

The chain joins TRBV7-9 to TRBJ1-2; maybe TRBD1 (5 bases). Sequencing was done on a sample of peripheral blood mononuclear cells. This sequence originates from a boy between 10 and 17 years old with T-cell large granular lymphocyte leukemia. Some clones in this sample may be carry-over from other donors' samples. The CDR3 nucleotides read TGTGCCAGCAGCCCCGGGGCCTCTAACTATGGCTACACCTTC. It is translated as CASSPGASNYGYTF.